This is a list of T cell receptor beta chains from one sample in a study of human T cells and chemical hapten exposure. TCRdb used MiXCR to reprocess the RACE reads, holding one entry per CDR3 protein. The data show approximately 350,000 distinct CDR3 sequences, under 9% seen once. Here the sequenced sample was whole blood, taken in connection with sensitization to the hapten diphenylcyclopropenone (DPC). All receptors derive from a woman between 18 and 29 years old with alopecia areata. Some clones in this sample may be carry-over from other donors' samples. CDR3s leave out the opening cysteine and the closing phenylalanine or tryptophan. The order of the fields is V gene, CDR3 length, J gene, CDR3 protein.

v_gene: TRBV28; len: 12; j_gene: TRBJ1-5; CDR3aa: ASSLGDRAQPQH
v_gene: TRBV7-2; len: 14; j_gene: TRBJ2-1; CDR3aa: ASSFLGQGAYNEQF
v_gene: TRBV12-3/TRBV12-4; len: 10; j_gene: TRBJ2-5; CDR3aa: ASSSDRGTQY
v_gene: TRBV18; len: 14; j_gene: TRBJ1-5; CDR3aa: ASSLYRELGNQPQH
v_gene: TRBV6-2/TRBV6-3; len: 11; j_gene: TRBJ2-7; CDR3aa: ASSQKGWYEQY
v_gene: TRBV18; len: 13; j_gene: TRBJ2-7; CDR3aa: ASSPRQGRFEWQY
v_gene: TRBV6-5; len: 11; j_gene: TRBJ2-7; CDR3aa: ASSYYSEVGQY
v_gene: TRBV6-1; len: 13; j_gene: TRBJ2-5; CDR3aa: ASSVGTGRVETQY
v_gene: TRBV2; len: 13; j_gene: TRBJ2-4; CDR3aa: ASSDKVLAKNIQY
v_gene: TRBV14; len: 13; j_gene: TRBJ1-6; CDR3aa: ASSQATGTNSPLH
v_gene: TRBV12-3/TRBV12-4; len: 13; j_gene: TRBJ1-4; CDR3aa: ASSSHDRGREKLF
v_gene: TRBV5-1; len: 13; j_gene: TRBJ1-2; CDR3aa: ASSLVVGKDYGYT
v_gene: TRBV3-1; len: 13; j_gene: TRBJ2-1; CDR3aa: ASSQDQGSYNEQF
v_gene: TRBV2; len: 14; j_gene: TRBJ1-5; CDR3aa: ASSEGQGISNQPQH
v_gene: TRBV2; len: 11; j_gene: TRBJ2-3; CDR3aa: ASSDSEADTQY
v_gene: TRBV6-6; len: 13; j_gene: TRBJ2-2; CDR3aa: ASSYTQGADGELF
v_gene: TRBV6-6; len: 12; j_gene: TRBJ1-5; CDR3aa: ASSLQGDPQPQH
v_gene: TRBV20-1; len: 12; j_gene: TRBJ2-3; CDR3aa: SALAGYSTDTQY
v_gene: TRBV9; len: 16; j_gene: TRBJ1-6; CDR3aa: ASSRTGGSSSYNSPLH
v_gene: TRBV7-2; len: 14; j_gene: TRBJ2-1; CDR3aa: ASSLVGRDAVNEQF
v_gene: TRBV5-1; len: 13; j_gene: TRBJ2-2; CDR3aa: ASSYGMVITGELF
v_gene: TRBV9; len: 14; j_gene: TRBJ2-7; CDR3aa: ASSVGRQNPSYEQY
v_gene: TRBV3-1; len: 11; j_gene: TRBJ2-3; CDR3aa: ASSQAYEDTQY
v_gene: TRBV6-2/TRBV6-3; len: 15; j_gene: TRBJ1-1; CDR3aa: ASSYVTGRVTNTEAF
v_gene: TRBV9; len: 14; j_gene: TRBJ1-4; CDR3aa: ASSTPAGQGGEKLF
v_gene: TRBV7-9; len: 13; j_gene: TRBJ1-3; CDR3aa: ASSLFTPSGNTIY
v_gene: TRBV27; len: 12; j_gene: TRBJ2-5; CDR3aa: ASSPDRVRETQY
v_gene: TRBV4-3; len: 14; j_gene: TRBJ2-1; CDR3aa: ASSRLDAQPYNEQF
v_gene: TRBV15; len: 11; j_gene: TRBJ1-5; CDR3aa: ATSRDLERPQH
v_gene: TRBV7-2; len: 12; j_gene: TRBJ2-3; CDR3aa: ASSWGGPGDTQY
v_gene: TRBV29-1; len: 10; j_gene: TRBJ1-2; CDR3aa: SAPGGPEGYT
v_gene: TRBV6-6; len: 13; j_gene: TRBJ2-3; CDR3aa: ASSYAVKTTDTQY
v_gene: TRBV18; len: 13; j_gene: TRBJ2-5; CDR3aa: ASSPQPGAQETQY
v_gene: TRBV12-3/TRBV12-4; len: 14; j_gene: TRBJ1-3; CDR3aa: ASSSPDRTSLYTIY
v_gene: TRBV29-1; len: 9; j_gene: TRBJ2-7; CDR3aa: SVLVKYEQY
v_gene: TRBV7-2; len: 18; j_gene: TRBJ2-3; CDR3aa: ASSLAGTSGGVGGTDTQY
v_gene: TRBV4-1; len: 11; j_gene: TRBJ1-1; CDR3aa: ASSQVSRERAF
v_gene: TRBV7-8; len: 13; j_gene: TRBJ1-5; CDR3aa: ASSQTGGARQPQH
v_gene: TRBV20-1; len: 9; j_gene: TRBJ1-1; CDR3aa: SASGDTEAF
v_gene: TRBV9; len: 12; j_gene: TRBJ2-3; CDR3aa: ASSRVSGTDTQY
v_gene: TRBV12-3/TRBV12-4; len: 13; j_gene: TRBJ1-4; CDR3aa: ASSLRGAGHEKLF
v_gene: TRBV21-1; len: 12; j_gene: TRBJ1-5; CDR3aa: ASSGQISNQPQH
v_gene: TRBV5-6; len: 14; j_gene: TRBJ1-6; CDR3aa: ASSLAEGTVGSPLH
v_gene: TRBV28; len: 14; j_gene: TRBJ2-3; CDR3aa: ASSLGGGARGGTQY
v_gene: TRBV3-1; len: 16; j_gene: TRBJ2-3; CDR3aa: ASSQDPPTGRRTDTQY